The 22 T cell receptor beta chains reported below all come from one sample, sequenced in a study of T cells expressing NK-cell markers. No DNA is given; TCRdb re-called the 5' RACE reads and lists each CDR3 protein once. Listed are hundreds of thousands of distinct CDR3 sequences; around 4.9% falls within the top ten. Material for sequencing was blood T cells: a sorted CD56 or NKG2C T cell subset, CD4+ or CD8+ T cells, or bulk PBMC T cells (not recorded which). These receptors came from a man aged 18 to 69 in good health.

The chain employs TRBV27 and TRBJ2-5; TCRdb picks TRBD1, but there is no DNA to check that call. Germline lookup yields CDR1 MNHEY and CDR2 SMNVEV (reference sequence). This CDR3 is built from 13 residues. CDR3 protein: CASSSPQGETQYF.

The V gene is TRBV2, the J gene TRBJ2-5; checking the TCRdb D call of TRBD1 is not possible without DNA. This CDR3 comprises 15 residues. Germline loops: CDR1 SNHLY, CDR2 FYNNEI. The CDR3 protein is CASRLTGVDPETQYF.

CDR3 sequence: CASSAFSGGNQETQYF. The V call is TRBV6-1, the J call TRBJ2-5; lacking DNA, the TRBD2 call made by TCRdb goes unchecked. CDR3 length: 16 residues. Germline V gene lookup returns CDR1 MNHNS and CDR2 SASEGT.

The chain is built from TRBV9 and TRBJ2-1; TCRdb selects TRBD1, and the lack of DNA leaves this call unchecked. This CDR3 is 16 amino acids long. Germline CDR1 and CDR2: SGDLS and YYNGEE. CDR3 residues: CASSVTGQGARNEQFF.

The gene calls are TRBV2 and TRBJ2-1; TCRdb outputs TRBD1, but without DNA this stays unchecked. The CDR3 contains 16 residues. Germline V gives CDR1 SNHLY, CDR2 FYNNEI. The CDR3 here is CASSEQGGPRYNEQFF.

The chain employs TRBV28 and TRBJ2-5; lacking DNA, the TRBD1 call made by TCRdb goes unchecked. Germline V lookup: CDR1 MDHEN, CDR2 SYDVKM. The CDR3 spans 13 residues. The CDR3 loop reads CASRRQNQETQYF.

The chain uses TRBV3-1 and TRBJ2-3; checking the TCRdb D call of TRBD1 is not possible without DNA. The CDR3 contains 16 residues. Germline loops: CDR1 LGHDT, CDR2 YNNKEL (reference sequence). CDR3 sequence reads: CATKGTARATTDTQYF.

The chain carries TRBV4-2 and TRBJ1-2; TCRdb proposes TRBD1, but this gene call is untestable without DNA. The germline CDR1 and CDR2 sequences are LGHNA and YNFKEQ. CDR3 length equals 16 residues. The CDR3 spells CASSQGGAGGDYGYTF.

The V gene is TRBV4-2, the J gene TRBJ2-5; without DNA, the TCRdb call of TRBD1 cannot be checked. CDR1 is LGHNA and CDR2 is YNFKEQ in the germline V gene. The CDR3 loop spans 16 amino acids. CDR3 region: CASSQKTGIIQETQYF.

The rearrangement uses TRBV20-1 and TRBJ2-1; TCRdb outputs TRBD2, but without DNA this stays unchecked. The CDR3 is made up of 16 amino acids. CDR1 DFQATT and CDR2 SNEGSKA come from the germline V gene (reference sequence). The CDR3 is CSARHHRDYPRNEQFF.

The chain combines TRBV19 with TRBJ2-6; checking the TCRdb D call of TRBD1 is not possible without DNA. The CDR3 covers 15 residues. In germline, CDR1 is LNHDA, CDR2 SQIVND (reference sequence). Here the CDR3 reads CASSATGAGANVLTF.

The chain uses TRBV7-6 and TRBJ2-7; without DNA, the TCRdb call of TRBD2 cannot be checked. The V gene's germline CDR1 is SGHVS and CDR2 FNYEAQ. The CDR3 runs 16 residues. This CDR3 reads CASSLRRDLVMGEQYF. Full variable domain (outside the CDR3, taken from reference TRBV7-6 and TRBJ2-7): GAGVSQSPRYKVTKRGQDVALRCDPISGHVSLYWYRQALGQGPEFLTYFNYEAQQDKSGLPNDRFSAERPEGSISTLTIQRTEQRDSAMYRCASSLRRDLVMGEQYFGPGTRLTVT.

The genes are TRBV6-1 and TRBJ1-5. The CDR3 runs 14 residues. CDR1 is MNHNS, CDR2 SASEGT, per germline. The CDR3: CASTVQRGEQPQHF.

The CDR3 here is CASSHRRGWNSPLHF. The chain has TRBV12-3 or TRBV12-4 and TRBJ1-6; no DNA is available, so the TRBD1 call from TCRdb remains unchecked. The CDR3 sequence is 15 residues long.

The gene calls are TRBV12-3 or TRBV12-4 and TRBJ2-5; as DNA is missing, the TRBD1 call by TCRdb cannot be tested. The CDR3 is 15 amino acids. The chain's CDR3 is CASSSPDRGQETQYF.

The rearrangement links TRBV20-1 to TRBJ1-1; there is no DNA to check the TCRdb D call of TRBD1. The CDR3 contains 15 residues. Per the germline V gene, CDR1 is DFQATT and CDR2 is SNEGSKA (reference sequence). The CDR3 reads CSARDRANMNTEAFF.

The J gene is TRBJ1-1, the V gene TRBV20-1; TCRdb gives TRBD1 as the D gene, but with no DNA this cannot be confirmed. In germline, CDR1 is DFQATT, CDR2 SNEGSKA (reference sequence). The CDR3 runs 14 residues. The CDR3 here is CSASRAGQWTEAFF.

The chain employs TRBV3-1 and TRBJ2-1. This CDR3 is built from 15 residues. Germline V gene sequence: CDR1 LGHDT, CDR2 YNNKEL (reference sequence). The CDR3: CASSQFQTPVWEQFF.

The chain combines TRBV7-3 with TRBJ2-5; TCRdb outputs TRBD1, but without DNA this stays unchecked. CDR1 is SGHTA and CDR2 is FQGTGA in the germline V gene. The CDR3 loop spans 13 amino acids. The CDR3 sequence: CASSPNQGVTQYF.

This chain links TRBV4-1 with TRBJ2-5; the D gene TCRdb calls, TRBD1, cannot be checked with no DNA. The CDR3 length is 17 residues. Germline V gene sequence: CDR1 MGHRA, CDR2 YSYEKL. CDR3 region: CASSQDLPGLRQETQYF.

The chain carries TRBV6-1 and TRBJ2-7; with no DNA, the TCRdb D assignment of TRBD1 cannot be verified. The germline V gene encodes CDR1 MNHNS and CDR2 SASEGT. CDR3 size: 15 residues. Here the CDR3 reads CASSSQATGGYEQYF.

The chain has TRBV20-1 and TRBJ2-1; TCRdb lists TRBD1, though no DNA is available to test this call. This CDR3 is 15 amino acids long. The germline CDR1 and CDR2 sequences are DFQATT and SNEGSKA (reference sequence). CDR3 residues: CSARSPDRLNNEQFF.